A selection of T cell receptor beta chains follows, all from one sample in a study of PD-1 blockade in mismatch repair-deficient tumors. Generated by immunoSEQ multiplex PCR, the TCRdb table keeps only in-frame clones and is missing some. The table lists about 49,000 clones, 77% of them singletons. This specimen consisted of PBMCs, obtained before pembrolizumab treatment. The receptor source for this set is an adult with mismatch repair-deficient cancer. The CDR3 runs from the conserved cysteine through the conserved F or W. The D gene is left open where the match is weak. Some rows have no size entry. The others give once, few or many, or a class for an expanded clone.

V	J	size	D	DNA	CDR3
TRBV5-6	TRBJ2-5	.	TRBD2	TGTGCCAGCAGCCCCCGGGGGGTCCAAGAGACCCAGTACTTC	CASSPRGVQETQYF
TRBV29-1	TRBJ1-1	.	.	TGCAGCGCACCACACCGCGGTGAAGCTTTCTTT	CSAPHRGEAFF
TRBV19	TRBJ1-2	.	.	TGTGCCAGTAGTATCGACAGTAACTATGGCTACACCTTC	CASSIDSNYGYTF
TRBV11-2	TRBJ2-5	.	.	TGTGCCAGCAGCGTCAGGACGGGCTACCAAGAGACCCAGTACTTC	CASSVRTGYQETQYF
TRBV13	TRBJ2-1	.	TRBD1	TGTGCCAGCAGCCCGCACCGCCGACAGGGTTTCTACAATGAGCAGTTCTTC	CASSPHRRQGFYNEQFF
TRBV7-9	TRBJ1-1	.	TRBD1	TGTGCCAGCAGCATGGACAGGGCCGCTTTCTTT	CASSMDRAAFF
TRBV4-3	TRBJ2-7	.	.	TGCGCCAGCAGCCAAAATAGGGGGACCTACGAGCAGTACTTC	CASSQNRGTYEQYF
TRBV19	TRBJ2-2	.	TRBD2	TGTGCCAGTAGTCTACGAAGACCGGGACTAGCGGGTTACACCGGGGAGCTGTTTTTT	CASSLRRPGLAGYTGELFF
TRBV5-6	TRBJ1-2	.	.	TGTGCCAGCATCGGCCCCAAAGGGGGAAACTATGGCTACACCTTC	CASIGPKGGNYGYTF
TRBV9	TRBJ2-3	.	TRBD2	TGTGCCAGCTCCCAGCCAGCGGGGGCAATCACAGATACGCAGTATTTT	CASSQPAGAITDTQYF
TRBV6-6	TRBJ1-2	.	TRBD1	TGTGCCAGCCGGCGACAGGGCGGTCACTATGGCTACACCTTC	CASRRQGGHYGYTF
TRBV19	TRBJ2-3	.	.	TGTGCCAGTAGTATGCGCCCGGGACTCTTATACACAGATACGCAGTATTTT	CASSMRPGLLYTDTQYF
TRBV10-3	TRBJ1-2	.	TRBD1	TGTGCCATCAGTGAGTTTTCGGACAGGGATGGCTACACCTTC	CAISEFSDRDGYTF
TRBV9	TRBJ2-7	.	.	TGTGCCAGCAGCGCCACCTCAGGGGTCGAGCAGTACTTC	CASSATSGVEQYF
TRBV2	TRBJ1-5	few	TRBD1	TGTGCCAGCAGCCTACCGGGACAGGGGAAACATTTT	CASSLPGQGKHF
TRBV2	TRBJ1-2	few	TRBD1	TGTGCCAGCAGCCCTCCCGGGACAGAGGAGGGCTACACCTTC	CASSPPGTEEGYTF
TRBV7-9	TRBJ2-5	.	.	TGTGCCAGCAGCGCACAAGAGACCCAGTACTTC	CASSAQETQYF
TRBV30	TRBJ2-3	.	.	TGTGCCTGGACTCTCGGTGGAGATACGCAGTATTTT	CAWTLGGDTQYF
TRBV5-1	TRBJ2-5	.	.	TGCGCCAGCAGCTTGGCAAAGAAGGGCGGGATACAAGAGACCCAGTACTTC	CASSLAKKGGIQETQYF
TRBV5-1	TRBJ2-7	few	.	TGCGCCAGCAGCTTGGAAGGGAGAATGAACGAGCAGTACTTC	CASSLEGRMNEQYF
TRBV5-6	TRBJ1-1	.	.	TGTGCCAGCAGCTTGGCTGGGATGTTTAACACTGAAGCTTTCTTT	CASSLAGMFNTEAFF
TRBV5-1	TRBJ1-1	.	.	TGCGCCAGCAGCTTAGACGAGTCCACTGAAGCTTTCTTT	CASSLDESTEAFF
TRBV5-1	TRBJ1-3	.	TRBD1	TGCGCCAGCAGCGTGGGACAGGGGGCCGGAAACACCATATATTTT	CASSVGQGAGNTIYF
TRBV19	TRBJ1-5	.	.	TGTGCCAGTAGCATTGACAGAAAGAATCAGCCCCAGCATTTT	CASSIDRKNQPQHF
TRBV7-3	TRBJ2-7	.	TRBD1	TGTGCCAGCAGCTTTGGGACAGGGAACGAGCAGTACTTC	CASSFGTGNEQYF
TRBV2	TRBJ2-7	few	TRBD1	TGTGCCGGCGACAGGGGTGACCCCTACGAGCAGTACTTC	CAGDRGDPYEQYF
TRBV6-4	TRBJ2-2	.	.	TGTGCCAGCAGTGACTCGGGACGTAACACCGGGGAGCTGTTTTTT	CASSDSGRNTGELFF
TRBV25-1	TRBJ1-1	.	.	TGTGCCAGCAGTCAAGTCGGACACGTAGCTTTCTTT	CASSQVGHVAFF
TRBV5-1	TRBJ1-1	.	TRBD1	TGCGCCAGCAGCTCCTATGGACAGGGAGGCACTGAAGCTTTCTTT	CASSSYGQGGTEAFF
TRBV30	TRBJ1-4	.	.	TGTGCCTGGAGGAGGATAGGGGATAATGAAAAACTGTTTTTT	CAWRRIGDNEKLFF
TRBV15	TRBJ2-5	.	TRBD2	TGTGCCACCAGCACGCGACTAGCGGGCCCGGGGGAGACCCAGTACTTC	CATSTRLAGPGETQYF
TRBV6-1	TRBJ2-1	.	.	TGTGCCAGCAGTGGAGGGAATGAGCAGTTCTTC	CASSGGNEQFF
TRBV4-1	TRBJ2-7	.	TRBD2	TGCGCCAGCAGCCAAGGGACTAGCGGGAGTGCGTACGAGCAGTACTTC	CASSQGTSGSAYEQYF
TRBV7-6	TRBJ2-7	.	.	TGTGCCAGCAGCTCTTTAAGGACAGCCTCCTTCTCCTACGAGCAGTACTTC	CASSSLRTASFSYEQYF
TRBV30	TRBJ2-2	.	.	TGTGCCTGGAGTGCTGGCTCCGGATCCAACACCGGGGAGCTGTTTTTT	CAWSAGSGSNTGELFF
TRBV7-8	TRBJ2-1	.	.	TGTGCCAGCAGCCAAACTAGGCTAAGTGAGCAGTTCTTC	CASSQTRLSEQFF
TRBV11-2	TRBJ2-1	.	.	TGTGCCAGCAGCTTCGGCTACAATGAGCAGTTCTTC	CASSFGYNEQFF
TRBV19	TRBJ2-1	.	.	TGTGCCAGTAGTAACCAAGCTACGAAAAATGAGCAGTTCTTC	CASSNQATKNEQFF
TRBV19	TRBJ2-6	.	.	TGTGCCAGTAGTTATGGGGCCAACGTCCTGACTTTC	CASSYGANVLTF
TRBV6-1	TRBJ1-3	.	.	TGTGCCAGCAGCCCAGGGTATTGGAACACCATATATTTT	CASSPGYWNTIYF
TRBV15	TRBJ2-7	.	.	TGTGCCACCAGCCGGGACCGAGGCTACGAGCAGTACTTC	CATSRDRGYEQYF
TRBV30	TRBJ1-1	.	.	TGTGCCTGGAGTGTCCAAGGATCGAGTGAAGCTTTCTTT	CAWSVQGSSEAFF
TRBV7-9	TRBJ1-5	few	TRBD1	TGTGCCAGCAGCCCCGGACGGGACAGCTCTCAGCCCCAGCATTTT	CASSPGRDSSQPQHF
TRBV6-5	TRBJ1-2	.	.	TGTGCCAGCAGTTACCGGGACGCCGGAGGGTATGGCTACACCTTC	CASSYRDAGGYGYTF
TRBV9	TRBJ2-7	.	TRBD2	TGTGCCAGCAGCGACCATCCGAGCGGGAACCCCTACGAGCAGTACTTC	CASSDHPSGNPYEQYF
TRBV16	TRBJ2-3	.	TRBD2	TGTGCCAGCAGCCAAGTGAAGGGAGGGTTCACAGATACGCAGTATTTT	CASSQVKGGFTDTQYF
TRBV6-1	TRBJ1-1	once	.	TGTGCCAGCAGTGAAAGGCCTTTCATGGGGCAGGGGCGCACTGAAGCTTTCTTT	CASSERPFMGQGRTEAFF
TRBV4-2	TRBJ2-5	.	TRBD2	TGTGCCAGCAGCTCGGGATGGGGGAGGGCCGAGCTCGAGACCCAGTACTTC	CASSSGWGRAELETQYF
TRBV5-5	TRBJ1-4	.	TRBD1	TGTGCCAGCAGTAGGGGGACAGGGAGCGGAGCTAATGAAAAACTGTTTTTT	CASSRGTGSGANEKLFF
TRBV5-6	TRBJ2-7	once	.	TGTGCCAGCAGCGGTCTTGGGGAGGCCTACGAGCAGTACTTC	CASSGLGEAYEQYF
TRBV7-7	TRBJ2-2	.	TRBD2	TGTGCTAGCAGCTTAGAGGAGAGGGCTAGCGGGAGACGAACCGGGGAGCTGTTTTTT	CASSLEERASGRRTGELFF
TRBV7-7	TRBJ2-7	.	.	TGTGCTAGCAGCCCTCAGATTGGGTCCTACGAGCAGTACTTC	CASSPQIGSYEQYF
TRBV4-1	TRBJ2-7	.	TRBD2	TGCGCCAGCAGCCAAACTAGCGGGAGGGCCAACTACGAGCAGTACTTC	CASSQTSGRANYEQYF
TRBV7-9	TRBJ2-2	many	.	TGTGCCAGCAGCTTAGACTTCCCGGCAGGGGAGCTGTTTTTT	CASSLDFPAGELFF
TRBV29-1	TRBJ2-5	.	TRBD2	TGCAGCGTTGCCGGGGGGGCCGGAGAGACCCAGTACTTC	CSVAGGAGETQYF